This TCR beta chain was sequenced for a study of tumor-infiltrating lymphocytes in oesophageal squamous cell carcinoma. MiXCR was run by TCRdb on the PCR reads, yielding one entry per CDR3 protein. The sample includes about 21,000 distinct CDR3 sequences, around two fifths of them seen just once. The receptor comes from a male donor with esophageal squamous cell carcinoma. The sequenced sample was esophageal tumor tissue.

This chain's CDR3 is CSVGSTGGTEAFF. The CDR3 nucleotides are TGCAGCGTGGGATCCACAGGGGGCACTGAAGCTTTCTTT. This rearrangement joins TRBV29-1 to TRBJ1-1; TRBD1 matches 8 bases. The CDR3 sequence is 13 residues long. The germline CDR1 and CDR2 sequences are SQVTM and ANQGSEA. V gave up 6 bases and J gave up 4 bases; unmatched junction bases: 7.